The 6 T cell receptor beta chains reported below all come from one sample, sequenced in a study of blood T cells in healthy people across ages. A second PCR, run for about 6 to 11 cycles, used a sample-barcoded 5' primer plus a J-beta primer mix. In TCRdb, the 5' RACE reads were re-called with MiXCR into one record per CDR3 protein. The table records approximately 770,000 distinct CDR3 sequences, 58% of them present only once. Sequenced sample: blood. Source of these receptors: a young man in good health.

The rearrangement joins TRBV12-3 or TRBV12-4 to TRBJ2-7; D might be TRBD2 (6 bases). With 11 bases removed from V and 0 bases from J, the gap between germline ends came to 14 bases. The CDR3 is 13 amino acids. CDR3 nucleotide sequence: TGTGCCCCGACCCGGGGGAGCTCCTACGAGCAGTACTTC. This codes for CAPTRGSSYEQYF.

This clonotype has at least ten counts. The CDR3: CSEGDATETQYF. The CDR3 DNA reads as TGCAGCGAAGGCGACGCAACGGAGACCCAGTACTTC. V usage is TRBV29-1 and J usage is TRBJ2-5, with no clear D. This CDR3 has 12 amino acids. Germline V gene data show CDR1 as SQVTM and CDR2 as ANQGSEA. Trimming took off 7 bases at V and 5 bases at J, with 14 bases between the two ends.

The chain recombines TRBV7-2 with TRBJ2-2; 8 bases match TRBD1. Germline-derived CDR1 and CDR2 are SGHTA and FQGNSA. V lost 2 bases, J lost 5 bases, and 4 bases stayed unmatched. The CDR3 covers 15 residues. The CDR3, as DNA: TGTGCCAGCAGCTTATTTGGGACAGGTACCGGGGAGCTGTTTTTT. Translating it yields CASSLFGTGTGELFF.

The table lists this clonotype with many counts. V is TRBV10-3 and J is TRBJ2-7; 11 bases are a match to TRBD2. Trimming removed 8 bases from V and 0 bases from J; junction bases left unmatched: 6. Germline V gene sequence: CDR1 ENHRY, CDR2 SYGVKD. CDR3 size: 15 residues. The CDR3 loop reads CAIGFLAGGSYEQYF. CDR3 sequence (DNA): TGTGCCATCGGTTTTCTAGCGGGGGGCTCCTACGAGCAGTACTTC.

This clonotype was found once. V usage is TRBV6-6 and J usage is TRBJ2-4; TRBD1 matches at 7 bases. The CDR3 loop spans 15 amino acids. V lost 6 bases and J lost 2; bases outside the gene matches: 7. Germline V gene data show CDR1 as MNHNY and CDR2 as SVGAGI (reference sequence). CDR3 coding DNA: TGTGCCAGCAGCCCTACAGGGGCGACCAAAAACATTCAGTACTTC. The encoded protein is CASSPTGATKNIQYF.

The gene calls are TRBV12-3 or TRBV12-4 and TRBJ2-5; no definite D call. Trimming stripped 3 bases from V and 1 base from J, with 12 bases between. This CDR3 spans 15 amino acids. The DNA for the CDR3 is TGTGCCAGCAGTTTGAGATTGGAACCCCAAGAGACCCAGTACTTC. Translation: CASSLRLEPQETQYF.